Presented here are 13 T cell receptor beta chains from one specimen sequenced in a study of OX40 agonist ivuxolimab in advanced cancers. Produced via immunoSEQ multiplex PCR; TCRdb's table is partial and in-frame only. Of 35,000 to 45,000 clones listed, about 91% are singletons. The sample was CD4+ or CD8+ T cells sorted from blood, taken in a trial of the OX40 agonist ivuxolimab. These receptors originate from an adult with an advanced solid tumor such as melanoma, head and neck, liver or kidney cancer.

The table lists this clone with a few counts. The chain combines TRBV5-1 with TRBJ1-1; a possible D gene is TRBD1 (6 bases). V was trimmed by 4 bases and J by 0 bases, leaving 22 bases between them. CDR1 is SGHRS, CDR2 YFSETQ, per germline. CDR3 length equals 18 residues. This chain's CDR3 is CASSRTTGTLFVNTEAFF. Here the CDR3 DNA reads TGCGCCAGCAGCAGGACTACAGGGACTCTTTTTGTGAACACTGAAGCTTTCTTT. Variable domain in full (rest from reference TRBV5-1 and TRBJ1-1): KAGVTQTPRYLIKTRGQQVTLSCSPISGHRSVSWYQQTPGQGLQFLFEYFSETQRNKGNFPGRFSGRQFSNSRSEMNVSTLELGDSALYLCASSRTTGTLFVNTEAFFGQGTRLTVV.

The chain carries TRBV11-2 and TRBJ2-1; TRBD2 aligns across 9 bases. Germline CDR1 SGHAT, CDR2 FQNNGV. This CDR3 is 12 amino acids long. The trim removed 3 bases at V and 15 bases at J, leaving 6 bases unmatched. The CDR3 protein is CASSLFSGSLFF. CDR3 bases: TGTGCCAGCAGCTTGTTTAGCGGGAGCCTGTTCTTC.

J is TRBJ2-1 and V is TRBV28, with 8 bases identical to TRBD2. There are 14 residues in the CDR3. V gave up 6 bases and J gave up 4 bases; unmatched junction bases: 5. The germline V gene encodes CDR1 MDHEN and CDR2 SYDVKM. CDR3 DNA: TGTGCCAGCAGGGCGGGAGGATCTTACAATGAGCAGTTCTTC. Translating gives CASRAGGSYNEQFF.

V usage is TRBV15 and J usage is TRBJ2-2; D is ambiguous. V was shortened by 0 bases and J by 7 bases, with 9 bases between the two germline ends. The germline V gene has CDR1 LNHNV and CDR2 YYDKDF (reference sequence). The CDR3 has 14 amino acids. In DNA, the CDR3 is TGTGCCACCAGCAGAGATCGGGCTAGCGGGGAGCTGTTTTTT. It specifies CATSRDRASGELFF.

The chain carries TRBV19 and TRBJ2-3, with 12 nucleotides matching TRBD1. The CDR3 contains 19 residues. J gave up 5 bases and V 4 bases, and 16 bases lay outside the gene matches. CDR1 LNHDA and CDR2 SQIVND come from the germline V gene (reference sequence). As DNA, the CDR3 is TGTGCCAGTAGTACCTGGGACAGGGGGCTACTAGCGGGAAGAGATACGCAGTATTTT. Translated: CASSTWDRGLLAGRDTQYF.

The J gene is TRBJ1-5, the V gene TRBV7-8; D remains ambiguous. Germline V CDR1 and CDR2: SGHVS, FQNEAQ. The CDR3 runs to 14 residues. Trimming removed 0 bases from V and 5 bases from J, with 8 bases in between. The CDR3 bases are TGTGCCAGCAGCTTAGCGATCAGACATCAGCCCCAGCATTTT. It translates to CASSLAIRHQPQHF.

The J gene is TRBJ1-5, the V gene TRBV2; TRBD1 might be the D (5 bases). V was cut by 4 bases and J by 0 bases, with 10 bases left in between. The CDR3 is 15 amino acids. Per the germline V gene, CDR1 is SNHLY and CDR2 is FYNNEI. CDR3 bases: TGTGCCAGCAGTGTTTTCGGGGGTAGCAATCAGCCCCAGCATTTT. It yields the protein CASSVFGGSNQPQHF.

This clone showed up just once. The chain carries TRBV7-6 and TRBJ2-7; TRBD2 agrees at 8 bases. With 1 base clipped from V and 4 bases from J, the junction kept 15 bases outside the gene matches. The CDR3 runs to 18 residues. Germline V CDR1 and CDR2: SGHVS, FNYEAQ. The CDR3 bases are TGTGCCAGCAGCTTAGTTCCCCCCGGACGGGAGGGCCGTTACGAGCAGTACTTC. Translated: CASSLVPPGREGRYEQYF. The full variable domain, completed using reference TRBV7-6 and TRBJ2-7, is GAGVSQSPRYKVTKRGQDVALRCDPISGHVSLYWYRQALGQGPEFLTYFNYEAQQDKSGLPNDRFSAERPEGSISTLTIQRTEQRDSAMYRCASSLVPPGREGRYEQYFGPGTRLTVT.

Only one count was recorded for this clone. The chain employs TRBV6-6 and TRBJ1-3; tentative D call: TRBD1 (6 bases). The CDR3 length is 16 residues. Germline V lookup: CDR1 MNHNY, CDR2 SVGAGI (reference sequence). V was pared by 2 bases and J by 4 bases, with 15 bases between. CDR3 sequence reads: CASSYPPGASGNTIYF. CDR3 coding DNA: TGTGCCAGCAGTTACCCCCCAGGGGCGTCCGGAAACACCATATATTTT.

This chain links TRBV9 with TRBJ1-5; no clear D. CDR1 and CDR2 from the germline V gene are SGDLS and YYNGEE. Trimming stripped 0 bases from V and 6 bases from J, with 7 bases between. The CDR3 runs 13 residues. In nucleotides, the CDR3 is TGTGCCAGCAGCGTAGGAACTGCTCAGCCCCAGCATTTT. It translates to CASSVGTAQPQHF.

This chain links TRBV29-1 with TRBJ2-1, with a tentative D call TRBD2 (5 bases). V gave up 2 bases and J gave up 6 bases, with 11 bases separating them. Germline V lookup: CDR1 SQVTM, CDR2 ANQGSEA. CDR3 size: 13 residues. The CDR3 region is CSVEYTAVNEQFF. The CDR3, as DNA: TGCAGCGTTGAATACACAGCGGTCAATGAGCAGTTCTTC.

This clone was observed once. The CDR3 is CASSEFGPPAELFF. DNA for the CDR3: TGTGCCAGCAGTGAATTCGGACCCCCGGCGGAGCTGTTTTTT. This chain uses TRBV6-1 with TRBJ2-2; D remains ambiguous. CDR3 length equals 14 residues. Germline V CDR1 and CDR2: MNHNS, SASEGT. Trimming took off 2 bases at V and 10 bases at J, with 14 bases between the two ends.

In nucleotides, the CDR3 is TGTGCCAGCAGCCTCTACCAGGGTTTGGACACTGAAGCTTTCTTT. Amino acids: CASSLYQGLDTEAFF. The chain couples TRBV7-8 to TRBJ1-1, with D possibly TRBD1 on 5 matching bases. Germline V gene data show CDR1 as SGHVS and CDR2 as FQNEAQ. With 5 bases removed from V and 3 bases from J, the gap between germline ends came to 16 bases. The CDR3 has 15 residues.